The T cell receptor beta chain under discussion was sequenced for a study of blood T cell repertoires in COVID-19. In the study overall: Italy, Spain and the United States were the sources of the convalescent and acute COVID-19 samples. Nucleic acid was either cDNA or gDNA, and it came from T cells, B-cell-depleted T cells, or PBMCs.

J lost 1 base, V lost 2 bases, and 3 bases had no gene match. The CDR3 is made up of 15 amino acids. Germline CDR1 and CDR2: SGHNT and YYREEE (reference sequence). Original methodology: Reference gene primer amplification yielded estimated nucleated cell counts. The assay was immunoSEQ multiplex PCR, and TCRdb's table has in-frame clones only and misses some. V, J and clone size derive from that table, while D and trimming were established from the DNA sequence. Of about 150,000 clones listed, about 89% are singletons. This clone appeared a single time. The TCR sequence derives from a man aged 50-60 years with acute or convalescent COVID-19. The J gene is TRBJ2-7, the V gene TRBV5-4; 10 nucleotides agree with TRBD2. The sample comprised peripheral blood. CDR3 sequence: CASSLAGGLSYEQYF. For the CDR3, the DNA is TGTGCCAGCAGCTTAGCGGGAGGGTTATCCTACGAGCAGTACTTC.